These 32 T cell receptor beta chains came from one sample sequenced in a study of technical replicates of blood from a handful of donors. The assay was immunoSEQ multiplex PCR, and TCRdb's table has in-frame clones only and misses some. The repertoire holds about 89,000 clones, with approximately 94% as singletons. The sample was T cells isolated from PBMCs. Receptor source: a human donor in good health.

This rearrangement joins TRBV6-5 to TRBJ2-5, with TRBD2 identical over 8 bases. The junction had 10 bases not matched to a gene; V was cut back by 8 bases and J by 14 bases. The CDR3 extends over 11 amino acids. From germline, CDR1 is MNHEY and CDR2 SVGAGI. Here the CDR3 reads CASGLAGGGYF. The CDR3 nucleotides read TGTGCCAGCGGATTGGCGGGGGGCGGATACTTC.

The V and J genes are TRBV2 and TRBJ1-5; 7 bases line up with TRBD1. This CDR3 has 15 residues. Losses at the gene ends were 6 bases for V and 3 bases for J; bases not matched to a gene: 8. Germline V CDR1 and CDR2: SNHLY, FYNNEI. CDR3 sequence: CASRTRDSLNQPQHF. CDR3 nucleotides: TGTGCCAGCAGGACCCGGGACAGTCTCAATCAGCCCCAGCATTTT.

This clone was seen once. J is TRBJ2-5 and V is TRBV14; 8 positions match TRBD2. J gave up 4 bases and V 1 base, and 5 bases lay outside the gene matches. The CDR3 consists of 15 residues. Germline V gene lookup returns CDR1 SGHDN and CDR2 FVKESK. The CDR3 DNA is TGTGCCAGCAGCCAAGGGACTAGCTGGCGAGAGACCCAGTACTTC. Protein sequence: CASSQGTSWRETQYF.

The rearrangement joins TRBV6-5 to TRBJ2-5; TRBD2 matches at 7 bases. Per the germline V gene, CDR1 is MNHEY and CDR2 is SVGAGI. V shed 3 bases and J 3 bases; nucleotides not matched to a gene: 4. This CDR3 is built from 14 residues. CDR3 amino acids: CASSYGGREETQYF. The CDR3 nucleotides read TGTGCCAGCAGTTATGGCGGGAGAGAAGAGACCCAGTACTTC.

This chain connects TRBV30 to TRBJ2-7, with D unclear. Germline CDR1 reads GTSNPN; CDR2 reads SVGIG (reference sequence). CDR3 length equals 13 residues. Trimming stripped 0 bases from V and 7 bases from J, with 13 bases between. The CDR3 region is CAWSVFGPVEQYF. The CDR3 bases are TGTGCCTGGAGTGTTTTTGGGCCCGTTGAGCAGTACTTC.

This chain joins TRBV5-1 and TRBJ1-5; D ambiguous. Germline V gene sequence: CDR1 SGHRS, CDR2 YFSETQ. This CDR3 contains 13 residues. The germline V and J ends were trimmed by 1 base and 4 bases, with 6 bases remaining between them. CDR3 sequence reads: CASSLRGNQPQHF. Here the CDR3 DNA reads TGCGCCAGCAGCTTGCGAGGGAATCAGCCCCAGCATTTT.

The rearrangement uses TRBV19 and TRBJ2-5; TRBD2 agrees at 12 bases. V shed 3 bases, J shed 3 bases, and the junction held 5 bases outside the gene matches. Germline V CDR1 and CDR2: LNHDA, SQIVND (reference sequence). This CDR3 comprises 16 residues. CDR3 DNA: TGTGCCAGTAGTATTGGGCTAGCGGGAGGGGAAGAGACCCAGTACTTC. Translated, it gives CASSIGLAGGEETQYF. The full variable domain, in which reference TRBV19 and TRBJ2-5 provide the parts outside the CDR3, is DGGITQSPKYLFRKEGQNVTLSCEQNLNHDAMYWYRQDPGQGLRLIYYSQIVNDFQKGDIAEGYSVSREKKESFPLTVTSAQKNPTAFYLCASSIGLAGGEETQYFGPGTRLLVL.

The rearrangement joins TRBV12-5 to TRBJ1-1, with 9 bases lining up with TRBD1. Germline CDR1 and CDR2: LGHNT and FRNRAP. This CDR3 contains 14 residues. The V and J ends lost 1 base and 5 bases, in that order; junction bases with no gene match: 2. CDR3 in amino acids: CASGLGQGDTEAFF. In nucleotides, the CDR3 is TGTGCTAGTGGTTTGGGACAGGGGGATACTGAAGCTTTCTTT.

As DNA, the CDR3 is TGTGCCAGCAGCGTAGGTAGTTTGTCACCCCTCCACTTT. Protein: CASSVGSLSPLHF. The J gene is TRBJ1-6, the V gene TRBV9, with unresolved D. The germline CDR1 and CDR2 sequences are SGDLS and YYNGEE. Trimming cost V 0 bases and J 10 bases, with 8 bases left between them. This CDR3 spans 13 amino acids.

This clone was seen more than once but under ten times. The chain carries TRBV29-1 and TRBJ2-7; 7 bases are shared with TRBD2. Losses at the gene ends were 5 bases for V and 0 bases for J; bases not matched to a gene: 4. CDR1 and CDR2 from the germline V gene are SQVTM and ANQGSEA. The CDR3 loop spans 13 amino acids. CDR3 coding DNA: TGCAGCGTTTATACTAGCGTCTCCTACGAGCAGTACTTC. It specifies CSVYTSVSYEQYF.

The rearrangement links TRBV5-6 to TRBJ2-7; D might be TRBD2 (5 bases). V gave up 4 bases and J gave up 4 bases, with 9 bases separating them. This CDR3 contains 12 residues. Per germline, CDR1 SGHDT and CDR2 YYEEEE. The CDR3 protein is CASSVRVYEQYF. CDR3 in DNA: TGTGCCAGCAGCGTGAGGGTATACGAGCAGTACTTC.

About this clone: A read error may produce the germline difference seen at one junction end. CDR3 in DNA: TGTGCTAGCAGCTTAGCGAGCGGGACTACCTACGAGCAGTACTTC. Translation: CASSLASGTTYEQYF. The chain combines TRBV7-7 with TRBJ2-7; 7 bases are shared with TRBD2. The CDR3 contains 15 residues. Germline V gene sequence: CDR1 SSHAT, CDR2 FNYEAQ (reference sequence).

This chain joins TRBV2 and TRBJ2-7; tentatively, D is TRBD1 (6 bases). V was pared by 7 bases and J by 2 bases, with 6 bases between. Germline CDR1 and CDR2: SNHLY and FYNNEI. The CDR3 contains 11 residues. CDR3 sequence: CASNRAYEQYF. Here the CDR3 DNA reads TGTGCCAGCAACAGGGCCTACGAGCAGTACTTC.

V gene TRBV9 combines with J gene TRBJ2-5, with D possibly being TRBD1 (5 bases). V was pared by 4 bases and J by 0 bases, with 13 bases between. Germline loops: CDR1 SGDLS, CDR2 YYNGEE. CDR3 length: 15 residues. The CDR3 coding sequence is TGTGCCAGCAGCCCGAGTGGGGCCAACCAAGAGACCCAGTACTTC. Residues: CASSPSGANQETQYF.

This clone was seen just once. The chain employs TRBV27 and TRBJ2-2; a weak D match, TRBD2 (5 bases). The germline gives CDR1 MNHEY, CDR2 SMNVEV (reference sequence). Trimming left V 2 bases short and J 0 bases short, with 13 bases between. This CDR3 has 17 residues. The CDR3: CASSLNVRGSNTGELFF. CDR3 nucleotide sequence: TGTGCCAGCAGTTTAAATGTCCGGGGATCGAACACCGGGGAGCTGTTTTTT.

Notes on this clone: Its ends do not fully match the called genes, so a read error is possible. This chain connects TRBV2 to TRBJ1-1; D gene uncertain. The CDR3 runs 11 residues. The germline V gene encodes CDR1 SNHLY and CDR2 FYNNEI. CDR3 bases: TGTGCCAGCAAACAGAAACCTGAGGCTTTCTTT. This gives the protein CASKQKPEAFF.

The chain couples TRBV6-6 to TRBJ2-6; the D gene is possibly TRBD2 (6 bases). The CDR3 consists of 13 residues. V was shortened by 10 bases and J by 4 bases, with 11 bases between the two germline ends. Germline V gene sequence: CDR1 MNHNY, CDR2 SVGAGI (reference sequence). CDR3 loop: CATYREGANVLTF. CDR3 bases: TGTGCCACCTACCGGGAGGGGGCCAACGTCCTGACTTTC.

This chain links TRBV6-5 with TRBJ1-3; D is undetermined. Looked up from germline, CDR1 is MNHEY and CDR2 is SVGAGI. Trimming cost V 2 bases and J 0 bases, with 8 bases left between them. The CDR3 length is 15 residues. CDR3 DNA sequence: TGTGCCAGCAGTTACACGGTAAACTCTGGAAACACCATATATTTT. Its translation is CASSYTVNSGNTIYF.

The CDR3 nucleotides are TGTGCCAGCAGTGATTTAAAAGCTTTCTTT. The encoded protein is CASSDLKAFF. This chain joins TRBV6-1 and TRBJ1-1, with no clear D. Germline CDR1 and CDR2: MNHNS and SASEGT. Trimming shortened V by 3 bases and J by 9 bases, and 5 bases separated the two germline ends. The CDR3 is 10 residues long.

The rearrangement links TRBV14 to TRBJ1-2; weak D call: TRBD1 (5 bases). The CDR3 sequence is 17 residues long. Per the germline V gene, CDR1 is SGHDN and CDR2 is FVKESK. With 1 base removed from V and 0 bases from J, the gap between germline ends came to 15 bases. The CDR3 spells CASSQVYRGRPNYGYTF. CDR3 bases: TGTGCCAGCAGCCAAGTTTATAGGGGCCGGCCTAACTATGGCTACACCTTC. The full variable domain, completed using reference TRBV14 and TRBJ1-2, is EAGVTQFPSHSVIEKGQTVTLRCDPISGHDNLYWYRRVMGKEIKFLLHFVKESKQDESGMPNNRFLAERTGGTYSTLKVQPAELEDSGVYFCASSQVYRGRPNYGYTFGSGTRLTVV.

V usage is TRBV28 and J usage is TRBJ2-7; 14 positions agree with TRBD2. Germline loops: CDR1 MDHEN, CDR2 SYDVKM. The CDR3 runs to 16 residues. V shed 5 bases, J shed 5 bases, and the junction held 8 bases outside the gene matches. The CDR3 DNA reads TGTGCCAGCAGTAGCCCTCCGGGACTAGCGGGAGACGAGCAGTACTTC. Translated, it gives CASSSPPGLAGDEQYF. The full variable domain, with the rest looked up from reference TRBV28 and TRBJ2-7, is DVKVTQSSRYLVKRTGEKVFLECVQDMDHENMFWYRQDPGLGLRLIYFSYDVKMKEKGDIPEGYSVSREKKERFSLILESASTNQTSMYLCASSSPPGLAGDEQYFGPGTRLTVT.

This sequence joins TRBV25-1 and TRBJ1-6, with TRBD1 matching over 9 bases. V lost 8 bases, J lost 8 bases, and 4 bases stayed unmatched. Germline loops: CDR1 MGHDK, CDR2 SYGVNS. The CDR3 length is 13 residues. The CDR3 DNA is TGTGCCAGCCGAACAGGGGGCGATTCACCCCTCCACTTT. Translation gives CASRTGGDSPLHF.

The gene calls are TRBV29-1 and TRBJ1-2; no clear D. Looked up from germline, CDR1 is SQVTM and CDR2 is ANQGSEA. V was pared by 2 bases and J by 6 bases, with 16 bases between. The CDR3 covers 14 residues. This chain's CDR3 is CSVEPPRGWDGYTF. CDR3 DNA sequence: TGCAGCGTTGAACCTCCCCGAGGGTGGGATGGCTACACCTTC.

The chain combines TRBV7-9 with TRBJ2-3; 10 bases map to TRBD2. CDR1 is SEHNR and CDR2 is FQNEAQ in the germline V gene (reference sequence). J was trimmed by 5 bases and V by 4 bases; bases with no gene match: 12. CDR3 length equals 17 residues. CDR3 in DNA: TGTGCCAGCAGCTCCCGAGCGGGAGGGACCTCAGGAGATACGCAGTATTTT. Residues: CASSSRAGGTSGDTQYF.

There are a few counts of this clone. The genes are TRBV6-1 and TRBJ1-5; the D gene is possibly TRBD1 (5 bases). The ends were cut back, 6 bases at V and 0 bases at J, with 12 bases in the middle. The CDR3 spans 15 residues. Germline V lookup: CDR1 MNHNS, CDR2 SASEGT. The CDR3, as DNA: TGTGCCAGCAGGGTAGGACATTCTAGCAATCAGCCCCAGCATTTT. Encoded protein: CASRVGHSSNQPQHF.

V and J are TRBV28 and TRBJ2-2; the match to TRBD1 covers 7 bases. Germline lookup yields CDR1 MDHEN and CDR2 SYDVKM. J gave up 3 bases and V 2 bases, and 9 bases lay outside the gene matches. The CDR3 sequence is 17 residues long. The CDR3 DNA is TGTGCCAGCAGTTTAAGAGAAAGACAGGGATACACCGGGGAGCTGTTTTTT. Translation: CASSLRERQGYTGELFF.

This chain links TRBV6-5 with TRBJ1-1; 8 bases are shared with TRBD1. The germline gives CDR1 MNHEY, CDR2 SVGAGI. V was clipped by 4 bases and J by 1 base; unmatched bases: 5. The CDR3 has 15 amino acids. This chain's CDR3 is CASSFQGAGNTEAFF. CDR3 coding DNA: TGTGCCAGCAGTTTCCAGGGGGCCGGGAACACTGAAGCTTTCTTT.

The rearrangement uses TRBV5-5 and TRBJ2-7, with 7 positions matching TRBD1. V was clipped by 5 bases and J by 2 bases; unmatched bases: 10. The V gene's germline CDR1 is SGHKS and CDR2 YYEKEE (reference sequence). The CDR3 is 15 residues long. The CDR3 DNA sequence: TGTGCCAGCAGAGGTGCAGGGGGTAGAGCCTACGAGCAGTACTTC. This gives the protein CASRGAGGRAYEQYF.

The V call is TRBV5-4, the J call TRBJ1-1, with TRBD1 identical over 9 bases. CDR1 and CDR2 from the germline V gene are SGHNT and YYREEE (reference sequence). V trimming: 4 bases; J trimming: 3 bases; junction bases outside the gene matches: 4. This CDR3 comprises 14 residues. This chain's CDR3 is CASSQTGGDTEAFF. The CDR3 nucleotides are TGTGCCAGCAGCCAGACAGGGGGGGACACTGAAGCTTTCTTT.

This chain links TRBV6-6 with TRBJ1-5; D ambiguous. The CDR3 has 13 amino acids. Trimming shortened V by 0 bases and J by 4 bases, and 4 bases separated the two germline ends. In germline, CDR1 is MNHNY, CDR2 SVGAGI (reference sequence). CDR3 in amino acids: CASSYSPNQPQHF. The CDR3 coding sequence is TGTGCCAGCAGTTACTCCCCTAATCAGCCCCAGCATTTT.

The chain joins TRBV2 to TRBJ1-1; D remains ambiguous. This CDR3 contains 14 residues. V was shortened by 0 bases and J by 7 bases, with 12 bases between the two germline ends. Germline assignment: CDR1 SNHLY and CDR2 FYNNEI. The CDR3 coding sequence is TGTGCCAGCAGTGAAGCGGGTGGGCTTCTTGAAGCTTTCTTT. Translating it yields CASSEAGGLLEAFF.

This rearrangement joins TRBV4-1 to TRBJ2-2; weak D call: TRBD1 (5 bases). The V gene's germline CDR1 is MGHRA and CDR2 YSYEKL. The V and J ends lost 0 bases and 4 bases respectively, with 12 bases between them. The CDR3 has 16 residues. CDR3 sequence reads: CASSQDVGQGTGELFF. The CDR3 DNA follows: TGCGCCAGCAGCCAAGATGTGGGGCAGGGCACCGGGGAGCTGTTTTTT.